This is a list of T cell receptor beta chains from one sample in a study of OX40 agonist ivuxolimab in advanced cancers. The table came from immunoSEQ multiplex PCR; TCRdb's copy has only in-frame clones and leaves some out. The data show 75,000 to 80,000 clones, with around 82% seen just once and 6.9% held by the top ten. The sequencing used CD4+ or CD8+ T cells sorted from blood, collected in a trial of the OX40 agonist ivuxolimab. The receptors here all came from an adult with an advanced solid tumor such as melanoma, head and neck, liver or kidney cancer. CDR3s include the opening cysteine and the closing phenylalanine or tryptophan. Fields, in order: J gene, D gene, clone size, V gene, CDR3 protein, CDR3 DNA. A D gene is named only where the DNA matches it firmly. Not all rows give a size; the values are once, few, many and, for expanded clones, a class.

>TRBJ2-7|TRBD2|.|TRBV6-5
CASSPSGSREQYF
TGTGCCAGCAGTCCTAGCGGGAGTCGCGAGCAGTACTTC
>TRBJ2-2|.|.|TRBV4-2
CASSPTSGRTGELFF
TGTGCCAGCAGCCCGACTAGTGGGCGCACCGGGGAGCTGTTTTTT
>TRBJ2-5|TRBD1|.|TRBV18
CASSPGTGDSETQYF
TGTGCCAGCTCACCCGGGACAGGGGACAGCGAGACCCAGTACTTC
>TRBJ2-1|TRBD2|.|TRBV30
CAWSGFSGRAIEQFF
TGTGCCTGGAGTGGATTTAGCGGGAGGGCGATTGAGCAGTTCTTC
>TRBJ2-3|TRBD2|.|TRBV19
CASQPREGRGYTDTQYF
TGTGCCAGCCAACCTCGGGAGGGTAGGGGATACACAGATACGCAGTATTTT
>TRBJ1-5|.|.|TRBV6-5
CATRQDSNQPQHF
TGTGCCACCCGACAGGATAGCAATCAGCCCCAGCATTTT
>TRBJ1-5|TRBD1|.|TRBV6-6
CASTRDRGGQPQHF
TGTGCCAGCACCCGGGACAGGGGTGGTCAGCCCCAGCATTTT
>TRBJ2-1|TRBD2|few|TRBV5-6
CASSLRGTSGRNEQFF
TGTGCCAGCAGCCTAAGGGGGACTAGCGGGAGGAATGAGCAGTTCTTC
>TRBJ1-1|TRBD1|.|TRBV30
CAWSHADRGTEAFF
TGTGCCTGGAGTCACGCTGACAGGGGCACTGAAGCTTTCTTT
>TRBJ1-5|TRBD1|.|TRBV30
CAWSVSGTGDQPQHF
TGTGCCTGGAGTGTTTCCGGGACAGGGGATCAGCCCCAGCATTTT
>TRBJ2-7|TRBD2|.|TRBV27
CASSSLAGGIYEQYF
TGTGCCAGCAGTTCCTTAGCGGGAGGGATCTACGAGCAGTACTTC
>TRBJ1-5|.|.|TRBV7-6
CASSFVQPQHF
TGTGCCAGCAGCTTCGTTCAGCCCCAGCATTTT
>TRBJ1-1|.|.|TRBV19
CASRGFAVEAFF
TGTGCCAGTAGGGGATTCGCGGTTGAAGCTTTCTTT
>TRBJ2-5|TRBD1|once|TRBV11-2
CASSVLGTGRKETQYF
TGTGCCAGCAGCGTTCTTGGGACAGGACGGAAAGAGACCCAGTACTTC
>TRBJ2-3|.|.|TRBV10-3
CAISESIMQGDSTDTQYF
TGTGCCATCAGTGAGTCGATTATGCAGGGAGATAGCACAGATACGCAGTATTTT
>TRBJ1-5|.|.|TRBV7-2
CASSHNKNNQPQHF
TGTGCCAGCAGCCACAACAAGAATAATCAGCCCCAGCATTTT
>TRBJ2-2|TRBD2|.|TRBV5-8
CASSTWTSGGLNTGELFF
TGTGCCAGCAGCACCTGGACTAGCGGGGGCCTGAACACCGGGGAGCTGTTTTTT
>TRBJ1-6|TRBD1|.|TRBV5-1
CASSSDRYNSPLHF
TGCGCCAGCAGCTCGGACAGGTATAATTCACCCCTCCACTTT
>TRBJ2-7|TRBD1|.|TRBV29-1
CSVDGTGKGHEQYF
TGCAGCGTTGACGGGACAGGGAAAGGCCACGAGCAGTACTTC